The subject of this entry is one T cell receptor beta chain. Measured with immunoSEQ multiplex PCR; TCRdb has only the in-frame clones, and not every one. The sample includes more than 85,000 clones, around 90% of them seen just once. Deletions cut 0 bases from V and 14 bases from J, with 16 bases between. The CDR3 has 13 amino acids. Germline assignment: CDR1 SEHNR and CDR2 FQNEAQ (reference sequence). This sample was included in a study of T cell responses to AZD1222 COVID-19 vaccine. The sequenced sample was peripheral blood, obtained on day 0 of AZD1222 vaccination. The chain recombines TRBV7-9 with TRBJ1-1; perhaps TRBD1 as D (6 bases). The source is an adult in good health. The DNA for the CDR3 is TGTGCCAGCAGCTTAGCTTGGGGGCTGGTTAACTTCTTT. Translating it yields CASSLAWGLVNFF.